This TCR beta chain was sequenced for a study of blood T cell repertoires in COVID-19. Study in general: There were acute and convalescent COVID-19 samples, and they came from the United States, Italy and Spain.

CDR3 length: 13 residues. The V gene's germline CDR1 is SGHRS and CDR2 YFSETQ. With 2 bases removed from V and 3 bases from J, the gap between germline ends came to 8 bases. Per the original data handling: By means of reference gene primer amplification, nucleated cell counts were estimated. Only in-frame clones appear in the TCRdb table, and some are missing; sequencing was by immunoSEQ multiplex PCR. The V and J calls and clone size come from that table; D and trimming were worked out from the DNA. The sample includes roughly 86,000 clones, over 80% seen only once; the top ten take roughly 2.1%. Sample: peripheral blood. The clonotype originates from a woman aged 65 to 85 with acute or convalescent COVID-19. V and J are TRBV5-1 and TRBJ1-1; no reliable D call. The chain's CDR3 is CASSFLADTEAFF. The CDR3 DNA reads TGCGCCAGCAGCTTTCTCGCGGACACTGAAGCTTTCTTT.